This T cell receptor (beta chain) was captured in a study of blood T cell repertoires in COVID-19. Study as a whole: PBMCs, B-cell-depleted T cells, or T cells provided the cDNA or gDNA that made up the material.

Germline V lookup: CDR1 MNHEY, CDR2 SVGAGI. The CDR3 covers 16 residues. V was pared by 2 bases and J by 7 bases, with 15 bases between. In the authors' workflow: Reference gene primers were amplified, and this amplification served to estimate nucleated cell counts. TCRdb's copy holds only in-frame clones and misses some; the assay was immunoSEQ multiplex PCR. The DNA gave D and trimming, while V, J and clone size come from that table. The sample has 170,000 or so clones, roughly 88% seen once; the top ten hold 2.5% to 3.5%. The chain couples TRBV6-5 to TRBJ1-6; D is possibly TRBD1 (5 bases). Sequenced: peripheral blood. This receptor was taken from a woman aged 55 to 70 with acute or convalescent COVID-19. In DNA, the CDR3 is TGTGCCAGCAGTTACGGGGGGGGAGGGGTAAATTCACCCCTCCACTTT. Encoded protein: CASSYGGGGVNSPLHF.